This TCR beta chain was profiled in a study of cytomegalovirus exposure and HLA in healthy donors. Study observations and caveats: Later analysis associated a missense DCLRE1C variant with TCR beta V- and J-gene trimming. Near-uniform donor sequencing depth was presumed by presence/absence analyses.

Comment on this clone: The antigen is unknown.

PCR employed 60 Vbeta and 13 Jbeta primers. Measured with immunoSEQ multiplex PCR; TCRdb has only the in-frame clones, and not every one. The data show 130,000 to 150,000 clones, and the top ten clones hold 2.7%. V dropped 10 bases and J dropped 2 bases, with 11 bases sitting between them. The germline V gene has CDR1 MNHEY and CDR2 SVGAGI. The CDR3 contains 12 residues. The sequence derives from a man aged 40-50 years in good health and CMV-seronegative. Sample: PBMCs. The chain has TRBV6-5 and TRBJ2-5; D ambiguous. The chain's CDR3 is CATKETQETQYF. CDR3 DNA: TGTGCCACTAAGGAGACTCAAGAGACCCAGTACTTC.